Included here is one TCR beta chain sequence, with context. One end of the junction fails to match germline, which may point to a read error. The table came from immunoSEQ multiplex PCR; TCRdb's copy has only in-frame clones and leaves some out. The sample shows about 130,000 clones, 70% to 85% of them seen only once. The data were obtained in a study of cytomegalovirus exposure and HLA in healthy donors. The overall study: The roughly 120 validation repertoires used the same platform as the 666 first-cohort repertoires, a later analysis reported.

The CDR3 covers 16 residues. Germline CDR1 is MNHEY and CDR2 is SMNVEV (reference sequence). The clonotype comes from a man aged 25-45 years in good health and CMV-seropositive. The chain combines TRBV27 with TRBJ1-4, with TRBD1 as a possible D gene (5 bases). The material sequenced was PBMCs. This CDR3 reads CASSHTSGWPNEKLFF. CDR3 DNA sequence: TGTGCCAGCAGTCACACCTCAGGGTGGCCTAACGAAAAACTGTTTTTT.